Below, 20 T cell receptor beta chains from the same sample are listed, as sequenced in a study of shared clonotypes between healthy human individuals. The method was immunoSEQ multiplex PCR; TCRdb's version includes in-frame clones alone and lacks a portion of them. Of about 2.4 million clones in the sample, roughly nine tenths are singletons; the top ten hold roughly 0.13%. Sequenced sample: naive CD4+ T cells sorted from blood. Specified subset: CD45RA+ positively selected. Source of these receptors: a man in his late teens or twenties in good health.

The chain uses TRBV7-8 and TRBJ1-3; 8 bases fit TRBD1. CDR1 SGHVS and CDR2 FQNEAQ come from the germline V gene. The CDR3 runs 17 residues. V shed 2 bases and J 0 bases; nucleotides not matched to a gene: 6. The CDR3 is CASSLMQGASSGNTIYF. The CDR3 bases are TGTGCCAGCAGCTTAATGCAGGGGGCGAGCTCTGGAAACACCATATATTTT.

The chain is built from TRBV4-2 and TRBJ1-2; D is undetermined. CDR3 length: 12 residues. V was cut by 0 bases and J by 11 bases, with 10 bases left in between. Germline loops: CDR1 LGHNA, CDR2 YNFKEQ. CDR3 protein: CASSQDMVLYTF. The CDR3, as DNA: TGTGCCAGCAGCCAAGATATGGTGTTGTACACCTTC.

This clone came up once. CDR3 in DNA: TGCGCCAGCAGCCAGACCCCGGGACTAGCGATGCCCGGGGAGCTGTTTTTT. This encodes CASSQTPGLAMPGELFF. The rearrangement links TRBV4-3 to TRBJ2-2, with TRBD2 identical over 10 bases. The CDR3 extends over 17 amino acids. V was pared by 3 bases and J by 6 bases, with 10 bases of the junction left unmatched. Germline CDR1 and CDR2: LGHNA and YSLEER.

This sequence joins TRBV21-1 and TRBJ2-3; the D call in the table, TRBD2, was not verified against the DNA. TRBV21-1 is deemed a pseudogene. This CDR3 contains 16 residues. The CDR3 loop reads CASSKATRASTDTQYF. CDR3 bases: TGTGCCAGCAGCAAAGCGACGCGGGCCAGCACAGATACGCAGTATTTT.

V is TRBV5-1 and J is TRBJ2-5, with 10 bases identical to TRBD1. The trim removed 3 bases at V and 7 bases at J, leaving 9 bases unmatched. Germline assignment: CDR1 SGHRS and CDR2 YFSETQ. This CDR3 spans 15 amino acids. The CDR3 DNA reads TGCGCCAGCAGCTCGCGGACAGGGGGAATGGGGACCCAGTACTTC. The encoded protein is CASSSRTGGMGTQYF.

The rearrangement uses TRBV4-1 and TRBJ2-2, with 8 bases identical to TRBD2. The CDR3 totals 16 residues. V gave up 0 bases and J gave up 2 bases; unmatched junction bases: 2. Germline CDR1 reads MGHRA; CDR2 reads YSYEKL. In nucleotides, the CDR3 is TGCGCCAGCAGCCAAGAGACTAGCGCTAACACCGGGGAGCTGTTTTTT. Protein: CASSQETSANTGELFF.

The chain links TRBV5-4 to TRBJ2-5; D is uncertain. The CDR3 is 14 amino acids. Trimming removed 0 bases from V and 5 bases from J, with 11 bases in between. Germline V CDR1 and CDR2: SGHNT, YYREEE (reference sequence). CDR3 DNA sequence: TGTGCCAGCAGCTTGGCAGGTATTGAGGAGACCCAGTACTTC. Its protein product is CASSLAGIEETQYF.

V usage is TRBV25-1 and J usage is TRBJ2-4; 7 nucleotides agree with TRBD1. Germline V gene data show CDR1 as MGHDK and CDR2 as SYGVNS. Germline trimming cut 4 bases from V and 0 bases from J; bases unmatched to any gene: 0. CDR3 length: 14 amino acids. Here the CDR3 reads CASSGTGAKNIQYF. Here the CDR3 DNA reads TGTGCCAGCAGTGGGACAGGAGCCAAAAACATTCAGTACTTC.

This clone was counted between two and nine times. The rearrangement links TRBV10-3 to TRBJ1-2; D gene uncertain. This CDR3 spans 13 amino acids. V was pared by 6 bases and J by 8 bases, with 16 bases between. From germline, CDR1 is ENHRY and CDR2 SYGVKD. The CDR3 loop is CAISSDGLGGYTF. CDR3 nucleotides: TGTGCCATCAGCTCCGACGGGCTGGGGGGCTACACCTTC.

The chain joins TRBV9 to TRBJ2-2, with D possibly being TRBD2 (8 bases). Germline V gene sequence: CDR1 SGDLS, CDR2 YYNGEE. Trimming took off 0 bases at V and 8 bases at J, with 20 bases between the two ends. The CDR3 contains 17 residues. The CDR3 DNA follows: TGTGCCAGCAGCGTAGCAGCGGGGGACAGTTTAGCTGGGGAGCTGTTTTTT. Its protein is CASSVAAGDSLAGELFF.

This rearrangement joins TRBV13 to TRBJ1-6; 8 nucleotides match TRBD1. Germline CDR1 PRHDT, CDR2 FYEKMQ (reference sequence). The CDR3 length is 17 residues. V was clipped by 0 bases and J by 6 bases; unmatched bases: 7. In DNA, the CDR3 is TGTGCCAGCAGCTTAGGCTCAGGGGGCGGTGGTAATTCACCCCTCCACTTT. Translating gives CASSLGSGGGGNSPLHF.

The CDR3 sequence: CASSLGTGGGANVLTF. In DNA form, the CDR3 reads TGTGCCAGCAGCTTAGGGACAGGGGGTGGGGCCAACGTCCTGACTTTC. This chain links TRBV7-2 with TRBJ2-6, with 10 bases fitting TRBD1. Looked up from germline, CDR1 is SGHTA and CDR2 is FQGNSA. CDR3 length: 16 residues. V lost 1 base to trimming and J lost 3 bases; unmatched junction nucleotides: 0.

The chain links TRBV11-3 to TRBJ2-7; 7 bases fit TRBD1. Unmatched junction bases numbered 7, after V lost 5 bases and J lost 6 bases. The germline V gene encodes CDR1 SGHNT and CDR2 YENEEA. The CDR3 spans 13 residues. The CDR3 DNA sequence: TGTGCCAGCAGCGTGGACAGGACTGGCGAGCAGTACTTC. As protein: CASSVDRTGEQYF.

The rearrangement uses TRBV7-8 and TRBJ1-1; 8 bases fit TRBD1. Germline CDR1 is SGHVS and CDR2 is FQNEAQ. With 0 bases clipped from V and 8 bases from J, the junction kept 8 bases outside the gene matches. The CDR3 length is 15 residues. The CDR3 sequence is CASSLAGGQGLEAFF. As DNA, the CDR3 is TGTGCCAGCAGCTTAGCGGGAGGACAGGGCTTAGAAGCTTTCTTT.

The chain recombines TRBV7-2 with TRBJ2-1; unclear D gene. CDR3 length: 16 residues. CDR1 is SGHTA, CDR2 FQGNSA, per germline. Trimming stripped 3 bases from V and 5 bases from J, with 17 bases between. DNA for the CDR3: TGTGCCAGCAGCTTCGACGACGCAGTAAGTAACAATGAGCAGTTCTTC. Translation: CASSFDDAVSNNEQFF.

This clone has only a few counts. The chain joins TRBV5-1 to TRBJ1-6, with D unresolved. The CDR3 sequence is 14 residues long. Trimming pared 4 bases from V and 9 bases from J, leaving 14 bases between. Germline-derived CDR1 and CDR2 are SGHRS and YFSETQ. The CDR3 bases are TGCGCCAGCAGCCTGACTGGGGATAGTTCACCCCTCCACTTT. It yields the protein CASSLTGDSSPLHF.

This chain links TRBV7-2 with TRBJ2-2; TRBD2 matches at 10 bases. Germline V gives CDR1 SGHTA, CDR2 FQGNSA. The length of the CDR3 is 17 residues. The V and J ends lost 6 bases and 4 bases, in that order; junction bases with no gene match: 11. The CDR3 loop reads CASRPPGLAGGTGELFF. CDR3 nucleotide sequence: TGTGCCAGCAGACCCCCCGGGTTAGCGGGAGGCACCGGGGAGCTGTTTTTT.

The V call is TRBV7-2, the J call TRBJ2-5; possibly TRBD1 for D (6 bases). Germline assignment: CDR1 SGHTA and CDR2 FQGNSA. The CDR3 is made up of 14 amino acids. Deletions cut 4 bases from V and 5 bases from J, with 14 bases between. The CDR3: CASSYTGSRETQYF. The CDR3 coding sequence is TGTGCCAGCAGCTATACAGGGTCACGGGAGACCCAGTACTTC.

J is TRBJ1-1 and V is TRBV19, with D possibly being TRBD1 (5 bases). Germline V gene data show CDR1 as LNHDA and CDR2 as SQIVND (reference sequence). The V end was cut by 7 bases, the J end by 6 bases, with 21 bases between. The CDR3 spans 15 residues. The CDR3 reads CASTPPYQGMAEAFF. As DNA, the CDR3 is TGTGCCAGTACCCCGCCATACCAGGGCATGGCTGAAGCTTTCTTT.

The chain uses TRBV19 and TRBJ2-7; D uncertain. This CDR3 has 14 residues. V dropped 5 bases and J dropped 2 bases, with 13 bases sitting between them. Per germline, CDR1 LNHDA and CDR2 SQIVND (reference sequence). The CDR3 loop is CASSSAGSTYEQYF. CDR3 bases: TGTGCCAGTAGTTCGGCAGGCTCGACCTACGAGCAGTACTTC. Full variable domain (outside the CDR3, taken from reference TRBV19 and TRBJ2-7): DGGITQSPKYLFRKEGQNVTLSCEQNLNHDAMYWYRQDPGQGLRLIYYSQIVNDFQKGDIAEGYSVSREKKESFPLTVTSAQKNPTAFYLCASSSAGSTYEQYFGPGTRLTVT.